Each of the 29 T cell receptor beta chains below was sequenced from the same sample in a study of a mutant IDH1 vaccine in newly diagnosed glioma. The antigens for these receptors are not known. Some clones are missing from TCRdb's copy, which holds only in-frame ones; the method was immunoSEQ multiplex PCR. The data hold 69,000 or so clones, with around nine tenths observed a single time. As to time point: week 35, safety follow-up. What each vaccine dose contained was 300 ug of mutant IDH1 20-mer peptide, accompanied by topical imiquimod. This specimen consisted of PBMCs, obtained from a glioma patient whose treatment included an IDH1 peptide vaccine. The receptors shown here come from a man aged 25 to 45 with glioma.

V and J are TRBV7-2 and TRBJ2-7, with 8 bases lining up with TRBD2. V trimming: 4 bases; J trimming: 5 bases; junction bases outside the gene matches: 10. Germline V lookup: CDR1 SGHTA, CDR2 FQGNSA. This CDR3 contains 15 residues. The DNA of the CDR3 is TGTGCCAGCAGCTCTCGGACTAGCAGTTTCGACGAGCAGTACTTC. This codes for CASSSRTSSFDEQYF.

The genes are TRBV27 and TRBJ1-6; TRBD1 agrees at 7 bases. The CDR3 contains 15 residues. From germline, CDR1 is MNHEY and CDR2 SMNVEV (reference sequence). J gave up 10 bases and V 3 bases, and 9 bases lay outside the gene matches. DNA of the CDR3: TGTGCCAGCAGTTTGAGACAGGGAATTACCTCACCCCTCCACTTT. Protein product: CASSLRQGITSPLHF.

The chain's CDR3 is CASSGPPTEAQETQYF. The CDR3 region has the DNA TGTGCCAGCAGCGGCCCTCCGACAGAGGCACAAGAGACCCAGTACTTC. This chain joins TRBV5-6 and TRBJ2-5, with TRBD1 as a possible D gene (5 bases). Trimming shortened V by 4 bases and J by 2 bases, and 18 bases separated the two germline ends. In germline, CDR1 is SGHDT, CDR2 YYEEEE. The CDR3 is 16 residues long.

About this clone itself: Mismatch with germline at one junction end may stem from a read error. The rearrangement joins TRBV6-5 to TRBJ1-1; D remains unclear. This CDR3 has 12 amino acids. CDR1 MNHEY and CDR2 SVGAGI come from the germline V gene. The CDR3 is CATSRRGSEAFF. The CDR3 coding sequence is TGTGCCACCAGTAGGCGTGGGTCTGAAGCTTTCTTT.

This chain uses TRBV5-1 with TRBJ1-1; possible D gene TRBD1, 5 bases. This CDR3 has 15 amino acids. Germline V gives CDR1 SGHRS, CDR2 YFSETQ. V lost 4 bases to trimming and J lost 0 bases, with 13 bases between them. CDR3 amino acids: CASSEIGTMNTEAFF. The CDR3, as DNA: TGCGCCAGCAGCGAAATAGGGACGATGAACACTGAAGCTTTCTTT. The complete variable domain, with remaining parts taken from reference TRBV5-1 and TRBJ1-1, reads KAGVTQTPRYLIKTRGQQVTLSCSPISGHRSVSWYQQTPGQGLQFLFEYFSETQRNKGNFPGRFSGRQFSNSRSEMNVSTLELGDSALYLCASSEIGTMNTEAFFGQGTRLTVV.

J is TRBJ1-1 and V is TRBV5-1; D is perhaps TRBD1 (5 bases). The CDR3 sequence is 13 residues long. Germline CDR1 is SGHRS and CDR2 is YFSETQ. V lost 7 bases and J 1 base, leaving 11 bases between the germline ends. The CDR3 protein is CASGTGANTEAFF. The CDR3 DNA follows: TGCGCCAGCGGGACGGGCGCGAACACTGAAGCTTTCTTT. Full variable domain (remainder filled in from reference TRBV5-1 and TRBJ1-1): KAGVTQTPRYLIKTRGQQVTLSCSPISGHRSVSWYQQTPGQGLQFLFEYFSETQRNKGNFPGRFSGRQFSNSRSEMNVSTLELGDSALYLCASGTGANTEAFFGQGTRLTVV.

This clone was counted a single time. This chain joins TRBV19 and TRBJ1-6; TRBD1 matches 10 bases. The germline gives CDR1 LNHDA, CDR2 SQIVND (reference sequence). V shed 8 bases and J 0 bases; nucleotides not matched to a gene: 4. The CDR3 contains 16 residues. The CDR3 DNA reads TGTGCCAGTCAGCGGACAGGGGGCTCCTATAATTCACCCCTCCACTTT. Encoded protein: CASQRTGGSYNSPLHF.

In this sample, this clone turned up a few times. This sequence joins TRBV14 and TRBJ1-6; unclear D gene. The CDR3 contains 12 residues. V was cut by 8 bases and J by 10 bases, with 12 bases left in between. Per germline, CDR1 SGHDN and CDR2 FVKESK. The CDR3 DNA follows: TGTGCCAGCGGGGTGAGTGGGTCACCCCTCCACTTT. The encoded protein is CASGVSGSPLHF.

The genes are TRBV5-4 and TRBJ2-7; maybe TRBD2 (5 bases). CDR3 size: 15 residues. CDR1 SGHNT and CDR2 YYREEE come from the germline V gene (reference sequence). Trimming left V 0 bases short and J 6 bases short, with 16 bases between. The CDR3 nucleotides are TGTGCCAGCAGCTTGGCGGGTGGAGACCGGGGCGAGCAGTACTTC. Its translation: CASSLAGGDRGEQYF.

This clone was observed a single time. V gene TRBV23-1 combines with J gene TRBJ2-5; D uncertain. TRBV23-1 is flagged as an ORF with uncertain function. This CDR3 region has 19 residues. Trimming shortened V by 5 bases and J by 1 base, and 26 bases separated the two germline ends. CDR3 coding DNA: TGCGCCAGCAGTGTTCTCACCCCATTGAGGCCGTCACCCCAAGAGACCCAGTACTTC. It codes for CASSVLTPLRPSPQETQYF.

The rearrangement links TRBV7-2 to TRBJ2-2; D is undetermined. CDR3 length: 14 amino acids. V lost 2 bases to trimming and J lost 1 base, with 5 bases between them. Germline V gene sequence: CDR1 SGHTA, CDR2 FQGNSA. The CDR3 bases are TGTGCCAGCAGCTTAAACAGGAACACCGGGGAGCTGTTTTTT. This codes for CASSLNRNTGELFF.

This chain links TRBV7-7 with TRBJ2-1; 14 nucleotides align to TRBD2. Germline-derived CDR1 and CDR2 are SSHAT and FNYEAQ (reference sequence). This CDR3 has 14 residues. V lost 4 bases and J lost 8; bases outside the gene matches: 1. The CDR3 DNA follows: TGTGCCAGCAGCTCGGGACTAGCGGGAGATGAGCAGTTCTTC. It is translated as CASSSGLAGDEQFF.

The gene calls are TRBV6-6 and TRBJ1-2; D remains unclear. With 2 bases removed from V and 0 bases from J, the gap between germline ends came to 10 bases. The germline V gene encodes CDR1 MNHNY and CDR2 SVGAGI (reference sequence). The CDR3 is 15 amino acids. This chain's CDR3 is CASSYGTPSNYGYTF. The CDR3, as DNA: TGTGCCAGCAGTTACGGTACCCCTTCTAACTATGGCTACACCTTC.

The gene calls are TRBV27 and TRBJ1-2; 9 nucleotides align to TRBD1. Trimming removed 5 bases from V and 4 bases from J; junction bases left unmatched: 2. The CDR3 totals 13 residues. Germline CDR1 reads MNHEY; CDR2 reads SMNVEV (reference sequence). CDR3 sequence (DNA): TGTGCCAGCAGTCCGGGACAGGGCTATGGCTACACCTTC. Encoded protein: CASSPGQGYGYTF.

With regard to this clone: Other nucleotide sequences in the sample specify the same CDR3. The chain carries TRBV14 and TRBJ2-5, with 7 bases matching TRBD1. This CDR3 is 12 amino acids long. CDR1 is SGHDN and CDR2 is FVKESK in the germline V gene. V was pared by 4 bases and J by 9 bases, with 5 bases of the junction left unmatched. CDR3 amino acids: CASSPGQVPQYF. The CDR3 nucleotides are TGTGCCAGCAGCCCCGGACAGGTTCCCCAGTACTTC.

The gene calls are TRBV11-3 and TRBJ2-2; 7 positions agree with TRBD1. The germline V gene has CDR1 SGHNT and CDR2 YENEEA. V was clipped by 5 bases and J by 4 bases; unmatched bases: 4. CDR3 length: 14 residues. The CDR3 region is CASSLDRATGELFF. CDR3 DNA: TGTGCCAGCAGCCTTGACAGGGCCACCGGGGAGCTGTTTTTT.

This rearrangement joins TRBV25-1 to TRBJ2-3, with 13 bases matching TRBD2. V gave up 6 bases and J gave up 4 bases; unmatched junction bases: 10. Per the germline V gene, CDR1 is MGHDK and CDR2 is SYGVNS. This CDR3 is built from 17 residues. The CDR3 region has the DNA TGTGCCAGCAGCCCGTTGACTAGCGGGGGGTTAGCAGATACGCAGTATTTT. As protein: CASSPLTSGGLADTQYF. The variable domain in full, completed from reference TRBV25-1 and TRBJ2-3, reads EADIYQTPRYLVIGTGKKITLECSQTMGHDKMYWYQQDPGMELHLIHYSYGVNSTEKGDLSSESTVSRIRTEHFPLTLESARPSHTSQYLCASSPLTSGGLADTQYFGPGTRLTVL.

The chain has TRBV7-3 and TRBJ2-5; 8 nucleotides align to TRBD2. After removal of 0 bases from V and 4 bases from J, the junction contained 4 bases not matched to a gene. CDR1 and CDR2 (germline): SGHTA, FQGTGA. There are 15 residues in the CDR3. Here the CDR3 reads CASSLTAGGLETQYF. The CDR3 DNA follows: TGTGCCAGCAGCTTAACTGCGGGAGGATTAGAGACCCAGTACTTC. Together with reference TRBV7-3 and TRBJ2-5, the CDR3 gives the full variable domain: GAGVSQTPSNKVTEKGKYVELRCDPISGHTALYWYRQSLGQGPEFLIYFQGTGAADDSGLPNDRFFAVRPEGSVSTLKIQRTERGDSAVYLCASSLTAGGLETQYFGPGTRLLVL.

The chain couples TRBV6-1 to TRBJ2-7; tentatively, D is TRBD2 (5 bases). Germline values: CDR1 MNHNS, CDR2 SASEGT. Trimming took off 7 bases at V and 3 bases at J, with 7 bases between the two ends. This CDR3 region has 11 residues. This chain's CDR3 is CASNDYYEQYF. CDR3 nucleotide sequence: TGTGCCAGCAACGACTACTACGAGCAGTACTTC.

The chain is built from TRBV2 and TRBJ2-4, with 7 bases lining up with TRBD1. The CDR3 contains 16 residues. J gave up 0 bases and V 5 bases, and 7 bases lay outside the gene matches. Germline V gene sequence: CDR1 SNHLY, CDR2 FYNNEI. CDR3 in amino acids: CASSSRDRLAKNIQYF. Here the CDR3 DNA reads TGTGCCAGCAGTTCCCGGGACAGACTAGCCAAAAACATTCAGTACTTC.

This chain uses TRBV7-8 with TRBJ2-1, with 12 bases fitting TRBD2. This CDR3 has 15 residues. The V gene end was trimmed by 3 bases and the J gene end by 9 bases; junction bases not matched to a gene: 6. Germline V gene sequence: CDR1 SGHVS, CDR2 FQNEAQ. The CDR3 DNA reads TGTGCCAGCAGCTTCGGACTAGCGGGATCCGGTGAGCAGTTCTTC. As protein: CASSFGLAGSGEQFF.

In the case of this clone: A read error is possible here, since a much larger clone lies one base away. The rearrangement uses TRBV27 and TRBJ2-5; 8 bases agree with TRBD1. The DNA end is more similar to TRBJ2-7, so the J call may be wrong. In germline, CDR1 is MNHEY, CDR2 SMNVEV (reference sequence). This CDR3 spans 13 amino acids. The CDR3 DNA is TGTGCCAGCAGTTTCGGGCAGGGGGCCGAGCAGTACTTC. Translated: CASSFGQGAEQYF.

The gene calls are TRBV5-4 and TRBJ2-7; 8 positions agree with TRBD1. The V gene's germline CDR1 is SGHNT and CDR2 YYREEE (reference sequence). The V segment lost 3 bases and the J segment 0 bases; nucleotides outside the gene matches: 11. This CDR3 has 17 residues. Here the CDR3 DNA reads TGTGCCAGCAGCTCCGGGGGTGCAGGGGGCCTCTCCTACGAGCAGTACTTC. Translated: CASSSGGAGGLSYEQYF.

The chain couples TRBV7-3 to TRBJ2-3; 7 positions agree with TRBD2. This CDR3 contains 16 residues. The V and J ends lost 5 bases and 4 bases, in that order; junction bases with no gene match: 12. Germline lookup yields CDR1 SGHTA and CDR2 FQGTGA. The CDR3 reads CASSLYERGGADTQYF. The CDR3 DNA is TGTGCCAGCAGCCTCTATGAGCGGGGAGGGGCAGATACGCAGTATTTT.

The rearrangement joins TRBV28 to TRBJ1-5; D perhaps matches TRBD1 (5 bases). The CDR3 has 13 residues. With 6 bases removed from V and 3 bases from J, the gap between germline ends came to 9 bases. In germline, CDR1 is MDHEN, CDR2 SYDVKM. The CDR3 is CASSRVLNQPQHF. CDR3 coding DNA: TGTGCCAGCAGCAGGGTCCTCAATCAGCCCCAGCATTTT. Based on the CDR3 plus reference TRBV28 and TRBJ1-5, the full variable domain is DVKVTQSSRYLVKRTGEKVFLECVQDMDHENMFWYRQDPGLGLRLIYFSYDVKMKEKGDIPEGYSVSREKKERFSLILESASTNQTSMYLCASSRVLNQPQHFGDGTRLSIL.

V usage is TRBV6-6 and J usage is TRBJ1-6, with 8 bases aligning to TRBD1. V shed 0 bases and J 9 bases; nucleotides not matched to a gene: 4. The CDR3 contains 15 residues. The V gene's germline CDR1 is MNHNY and CDR2 SVGAGI (reference sequence). CDR3 region: CASSYSGTGGSPLHF. As DNA, the CDR3 is TGTGCCAGCAGTTACTCGGGGACAGGTGGTTCACCCCTCCACTTT.

This chain links TRBV29-1 with TRBJ2-1, with a possible D match to TRBD2 (7 bases). Trimming took 4 bases from V and 0 from J, leaving 13 bases between them. CDR1 and CDR2 (germline): SQVTM, ANQGSEA. This CDR3 is built from 15 residues. The CDR3 loop reads CSVGSGGLSYNEQFF. The CDR3 region has the DNA TGCAGCGTTGGATCGGGGGGCCTCTCCTACAATGAGCAGTTCTTC.

This chain joins TRBV11-2 and TRBJ2-3; tentatively, D is TRBD1 or TRBD2 (5 bases each). This CDR3 has 14 amino acids. Trimming took off 5 bases at V and 0 bases at J, with 9 bases between the two ends. CDR1 is SGHAT and CDR2 is FQNNGV in the germline V gene. DNA of the CDR3: TGTGCCAGCAGCCCGGGGCTAAGCACAGATACGCAGTATTTT. This gives the protein CASSPGLSTDTQYF.

This chain uses TRBV19 with TRBJ2-6; 8 bases agree with TRBD1. This CDR3 has 17 residues. Germline values: CDR1 LNHDA, CDR2 SQIVND (reference sequence). The junction had 7 bases not matched to a gene; V was cut back by 3 bases and J by 3 bases. The CDR3 reads CASSIAGGGGGANVLTF. In nucleotides, the CDR3 is TGTGCCAGTAGTATTGCAGGGGGCGGCGGTGGGGCCAACGTCCTGACTTTC. Looking up the rest from reference TRBV19 and TRBJ2-6 gives the full variable domain: DGGITQSPKYLFRKEGQNVTLSCEQNLNHDAMYWYRQDPGQGLRLIYYSQIVNDFQKGDIAEGYSVSREKKESFPLTVTSAQKNPTAFYLCASSIAGGGGGANVLTFGAGSRLTVL.